The sequence of this TCR beta chain was determined in a study of shared clonotypes between healthy human individuals. Study-level results: Naive subsets generally exceeded memory subsets in estimated richness.

Several immunoSEQ plates received, in even portions, the genomic DNA of each subset. The method was immunoSEQ multiplex PCR; TCRdb's version includes in-frame clones alone and lacks a portion of them. The table includes about 2.4 million clones, 85% to 95% detected once. Trimming removed 2 bases from V and 6 bases from J, with 14 bases in between. Germline V CDR1 and CDR2: SGDLS, YYNGEE. The CDR3 extends over 15 amino acids. Details on this clone: Its antigen is not identified.

This receptor was taken from a man between 18 and 35 years old in good health. The sample consisted of naive CD4+ T cells sorted from blood. The subset here: CD45RA+ positively selected. The V gene is TRBV9, the J gene TRBJ2-2, with D possibly TRBD1 on 6 matching bases. As DNA, the CDR3 is TGTGCCAGCAGCGTGTCAGGGGTAAATGCCGGGGAGCTGTTTTTT. This encodes CASSVSGVNAGELFF. Variable domain in full (rest from reference TRBV9 and TRBJ2-2): DSGVTQTPKHLITATGQRVTLRCSPRSGDLSVYWYQQSLDQGLQFLIQYYNGEERAKGNILERFSAQQFPDLHSELNLSSLELGDSALYFCASSVSGVNAGELFFGEGSRLTVL.